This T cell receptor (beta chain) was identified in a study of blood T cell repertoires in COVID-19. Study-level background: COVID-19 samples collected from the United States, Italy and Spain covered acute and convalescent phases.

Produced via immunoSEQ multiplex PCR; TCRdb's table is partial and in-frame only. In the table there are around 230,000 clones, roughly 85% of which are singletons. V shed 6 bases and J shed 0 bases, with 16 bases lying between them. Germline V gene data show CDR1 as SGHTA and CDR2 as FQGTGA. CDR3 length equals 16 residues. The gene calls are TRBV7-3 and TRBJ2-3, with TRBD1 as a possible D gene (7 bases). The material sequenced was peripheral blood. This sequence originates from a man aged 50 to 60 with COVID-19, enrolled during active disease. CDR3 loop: CASSKLQGTSTDTQYF. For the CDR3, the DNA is TGTGCCAGCAGTAAACTACAGGGGACTAGCACAGATACGCAGTATTTT.